This T cell receptor (beta chain) was identified during a study of blood T cell repertoires in COVID-19. Overall study: COVID-19 samples from acute and convalescent phases originated in the United States, Italy and Spain. Sample material is recorded as cDNA or gDNA derived from T cells, B-cell-depleted T cells, or PBMCs.

The CDR3 is 16 amino acids. Germline CDR1 is LNHDA and CDR2 is SQIVND (reference sequence). Trimming removed 9 bases at V and 4 bases at J, with 24 bases between. As originally analysed: Amplified reference gene primers provided the basis for estimating nucleated cell counts. Assay used: immunoSEQ multiplex PCR; TCRdb lists only in-frame clones, some missing. The D gene and trimming were derived from the DNA, and the V and J assignments and clone size from that table. The table lists about 330,000 clones, around 85% of them singletons. J is TRBJ1-1 and V is TRBV19; a weak D match, TRBD1 (5 bases). The sample consisted of peripheral blood. This TCR was recovered from a human donor in a cohort sampled during active COVID-19. The CDR3 region is CASRKGWGGSGTEAFF. The CDR3 DNA reads TGTGCCAGCCGAAAGGGTTGGGGGGGTAGTGGCACTGAAGCTTTCTTT.